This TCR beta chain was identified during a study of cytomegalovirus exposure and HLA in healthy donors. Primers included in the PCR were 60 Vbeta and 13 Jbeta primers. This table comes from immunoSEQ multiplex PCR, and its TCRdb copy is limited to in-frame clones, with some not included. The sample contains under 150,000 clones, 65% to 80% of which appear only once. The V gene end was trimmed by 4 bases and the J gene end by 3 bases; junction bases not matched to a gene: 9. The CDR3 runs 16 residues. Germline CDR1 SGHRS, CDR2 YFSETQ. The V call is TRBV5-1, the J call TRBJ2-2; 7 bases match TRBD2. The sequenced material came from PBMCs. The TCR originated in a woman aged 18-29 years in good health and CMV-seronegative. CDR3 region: CASSLAPSGDTGELFF. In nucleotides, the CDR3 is TGCGCCAGCAGCCTCGCACCTAGCGGAGACACCGGGGAGCTGTTTTTT.